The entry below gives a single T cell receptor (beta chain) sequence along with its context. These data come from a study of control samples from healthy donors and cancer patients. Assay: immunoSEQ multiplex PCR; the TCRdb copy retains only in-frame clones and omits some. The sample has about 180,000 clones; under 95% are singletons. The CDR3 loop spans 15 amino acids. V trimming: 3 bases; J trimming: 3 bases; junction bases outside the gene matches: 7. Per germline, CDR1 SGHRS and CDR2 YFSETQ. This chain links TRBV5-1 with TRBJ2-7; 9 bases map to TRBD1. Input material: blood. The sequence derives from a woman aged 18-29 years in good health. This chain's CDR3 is CASSSPGQGDYEQYF. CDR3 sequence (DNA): TGCGCCAGCAGCTCCCCGGGACAGGGAGACTACGAGCAGTACTTC.